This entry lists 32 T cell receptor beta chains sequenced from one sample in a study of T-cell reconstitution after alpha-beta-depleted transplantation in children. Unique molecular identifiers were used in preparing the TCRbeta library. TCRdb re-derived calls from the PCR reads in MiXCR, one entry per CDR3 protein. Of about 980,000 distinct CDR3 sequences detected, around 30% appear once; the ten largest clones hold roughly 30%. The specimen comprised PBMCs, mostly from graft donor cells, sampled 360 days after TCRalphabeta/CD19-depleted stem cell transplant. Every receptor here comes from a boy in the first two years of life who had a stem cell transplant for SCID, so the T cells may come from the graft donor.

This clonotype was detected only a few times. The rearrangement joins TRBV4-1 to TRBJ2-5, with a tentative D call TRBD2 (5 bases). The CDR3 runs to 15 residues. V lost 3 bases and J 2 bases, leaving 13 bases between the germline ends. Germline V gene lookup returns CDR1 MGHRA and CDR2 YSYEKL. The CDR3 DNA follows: TGCGCCAGCAGCCACGAGGGAATACAGCAAGAGACCCAGTACTTC. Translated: CASSHEGIQQETQYF.

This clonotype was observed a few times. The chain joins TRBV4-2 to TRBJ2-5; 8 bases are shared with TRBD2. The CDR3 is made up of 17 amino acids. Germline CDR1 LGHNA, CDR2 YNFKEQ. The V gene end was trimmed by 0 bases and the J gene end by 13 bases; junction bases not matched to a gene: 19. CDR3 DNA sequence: TGTGCCAGCAGCCAAGATTGGGGTGCGGGGGGCCCGTCGTATACGTACTTC. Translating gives CASSQDWGAGGPSYTYF.

CDR3 in amino acids: CASSSRASEGTGELFF. CDR3 DNA: TGTGCCAGCAGCTCCCGGGCCTCTGAGGGCACCGGGGAGCTGTTTTTT. J is TRBJ2-2 and V is TRBV4-2; TRBD2 is a possible D gene (5 bases). V gave up 5 bases and J gave up 4 bases, with 17 bases separating them. The CDR3 is made up of 16 amino acids. CDR1 and CDR2 (germline): LGHNA, YNFKEQ.

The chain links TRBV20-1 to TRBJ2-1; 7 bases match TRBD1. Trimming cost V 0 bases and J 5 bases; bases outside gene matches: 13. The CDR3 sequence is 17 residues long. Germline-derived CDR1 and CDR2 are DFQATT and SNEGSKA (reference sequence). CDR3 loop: CSARDPRRATGDNEQFF. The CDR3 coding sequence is TGCAGTGCTAGAGATCCCCGGCGGGCCACAGGGGACAATGAGCAGTTCTTC.

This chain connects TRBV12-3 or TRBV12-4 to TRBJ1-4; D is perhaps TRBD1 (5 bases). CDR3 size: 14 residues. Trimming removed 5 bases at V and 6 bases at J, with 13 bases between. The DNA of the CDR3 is TGTGCCAGCAGTCATGACGGGACGGATGAAAAACTGTTTTTT. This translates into CASSHDGTDEKLFF.

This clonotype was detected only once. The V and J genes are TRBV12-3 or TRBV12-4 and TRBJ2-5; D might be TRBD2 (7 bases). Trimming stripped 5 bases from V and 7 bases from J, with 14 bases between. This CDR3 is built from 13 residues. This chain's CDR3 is CASSKLGGATQYF. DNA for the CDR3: TGTGCCAGCAGTAAGCTGGGGGGGGCGACCCAGTACTTC.

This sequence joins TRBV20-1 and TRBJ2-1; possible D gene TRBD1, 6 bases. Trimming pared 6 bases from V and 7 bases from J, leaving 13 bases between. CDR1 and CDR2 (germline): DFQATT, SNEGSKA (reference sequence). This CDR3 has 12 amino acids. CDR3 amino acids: CSADSQGNEQFF. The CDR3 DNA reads TGCAGTGCCGACTCACAGGGAAATGAGCAGTTCTTC.

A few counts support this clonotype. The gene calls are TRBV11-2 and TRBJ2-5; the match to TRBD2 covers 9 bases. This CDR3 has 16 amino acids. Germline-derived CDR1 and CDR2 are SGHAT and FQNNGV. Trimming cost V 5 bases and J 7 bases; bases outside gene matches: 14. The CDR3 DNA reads TGTGCCAGCAGCCCCCTCCTGGGACTAGCACTGGGGACCCAGTACTTC. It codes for CASSPLLGLALGTQYF.

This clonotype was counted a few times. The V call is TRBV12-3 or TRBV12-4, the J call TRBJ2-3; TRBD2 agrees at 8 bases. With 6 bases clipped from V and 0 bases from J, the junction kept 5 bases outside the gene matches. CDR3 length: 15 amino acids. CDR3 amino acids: CASSFPGGSTDTQYF. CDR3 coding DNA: TGTGCCAGCAGCTTCCCGGGGGGGAGCACAGATACGCAGTATTTT.

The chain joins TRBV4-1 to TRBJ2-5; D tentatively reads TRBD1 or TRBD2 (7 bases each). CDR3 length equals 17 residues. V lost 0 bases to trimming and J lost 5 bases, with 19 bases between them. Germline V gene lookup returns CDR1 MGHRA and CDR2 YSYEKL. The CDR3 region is CASSQDREGAESETQYF. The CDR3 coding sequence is TGCGCCAGCAGCCAAGATAGGGAGGGGGCAGAATCGGAGACCCAGTACTTC.

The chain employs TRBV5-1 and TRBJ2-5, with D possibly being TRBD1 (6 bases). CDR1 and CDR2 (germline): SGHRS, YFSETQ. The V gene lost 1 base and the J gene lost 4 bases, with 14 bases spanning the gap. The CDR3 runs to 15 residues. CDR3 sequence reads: CASSLWGQGGETQYF. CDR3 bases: TGCGCCAGCAGCTTGTGGGGGCAGGGTGGAGAGACCCAGTACTTC.

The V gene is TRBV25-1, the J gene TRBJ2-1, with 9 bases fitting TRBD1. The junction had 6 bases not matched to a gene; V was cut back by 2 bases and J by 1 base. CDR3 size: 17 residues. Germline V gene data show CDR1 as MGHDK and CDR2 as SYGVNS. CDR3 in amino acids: CASSEGGTGRSYNEQFF. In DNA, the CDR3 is TGTGCCAGCAGTGAAGGGGGGACAGGGCGGTCCTACAATGAGCAGTTCTTC.

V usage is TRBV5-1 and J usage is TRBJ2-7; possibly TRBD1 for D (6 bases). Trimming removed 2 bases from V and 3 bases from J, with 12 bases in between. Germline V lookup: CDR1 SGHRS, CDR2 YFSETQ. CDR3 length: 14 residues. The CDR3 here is CASSFSWGRYEQYF. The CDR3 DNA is TGCGCCAGCAGCTTCTCGTGGGGGCGCTACGAGCAGTACTTC.

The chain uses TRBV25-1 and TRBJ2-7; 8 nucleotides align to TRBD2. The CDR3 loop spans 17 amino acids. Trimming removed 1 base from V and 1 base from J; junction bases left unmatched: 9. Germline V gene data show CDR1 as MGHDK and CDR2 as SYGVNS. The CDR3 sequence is CASSEFIAGKGSYEQYF. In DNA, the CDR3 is TGTGCCAGCAGTGAATTTATAGCGGGGAAGGGGTCCTACGAGCAGTACTTC.

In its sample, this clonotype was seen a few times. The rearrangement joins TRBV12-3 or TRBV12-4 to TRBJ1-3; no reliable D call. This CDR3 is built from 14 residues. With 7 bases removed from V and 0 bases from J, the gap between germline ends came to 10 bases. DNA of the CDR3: TGTGCCAGCAAGACCTTTAACTCTGGAAACACCATATATTTT. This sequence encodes CASKTFNSGNTIYF.

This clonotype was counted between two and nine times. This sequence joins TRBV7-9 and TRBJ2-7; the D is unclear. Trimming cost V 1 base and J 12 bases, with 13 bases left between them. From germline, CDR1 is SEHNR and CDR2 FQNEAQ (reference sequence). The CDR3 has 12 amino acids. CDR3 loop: CASSLVEHRPYF. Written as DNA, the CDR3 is TGTGCCAGCAGCTTAGTAGAGCACCGCCCGTACTTC.

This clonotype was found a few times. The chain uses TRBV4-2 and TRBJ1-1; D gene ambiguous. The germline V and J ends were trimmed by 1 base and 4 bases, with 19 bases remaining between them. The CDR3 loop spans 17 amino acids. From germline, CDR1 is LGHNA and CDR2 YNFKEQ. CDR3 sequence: CASSQVPSLYAGTEAFF. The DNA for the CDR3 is TGTGCCAGCAGCCAAGTCCCTTCCCTCTATGCGGGCACTGAAGCTTTCTTT.

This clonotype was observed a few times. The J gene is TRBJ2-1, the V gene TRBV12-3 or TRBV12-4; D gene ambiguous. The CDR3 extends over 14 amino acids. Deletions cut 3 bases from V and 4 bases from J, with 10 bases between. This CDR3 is CASSFSSVYNEQFF. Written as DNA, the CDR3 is TGTGCCAGCAGTTTTTCTTCCGTTTACAATGAGCAGTTCTTC.

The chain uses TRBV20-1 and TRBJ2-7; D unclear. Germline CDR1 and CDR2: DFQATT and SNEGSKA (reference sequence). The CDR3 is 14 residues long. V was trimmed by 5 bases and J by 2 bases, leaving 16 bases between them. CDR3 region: CSAGVGERTYEQYF. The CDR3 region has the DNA TGCAGTGCTGGCGTTGGGGAACGAACCTACGAGCAGTACTTC.

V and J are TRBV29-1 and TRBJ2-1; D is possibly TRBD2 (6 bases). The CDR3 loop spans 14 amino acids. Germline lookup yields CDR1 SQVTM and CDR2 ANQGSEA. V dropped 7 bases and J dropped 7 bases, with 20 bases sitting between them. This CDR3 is CSGRGRTRRNEQFF. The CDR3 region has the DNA TGCAGCGGGAGGGGCAGGACTCGACGGAATGAGCAGTTCTTC.

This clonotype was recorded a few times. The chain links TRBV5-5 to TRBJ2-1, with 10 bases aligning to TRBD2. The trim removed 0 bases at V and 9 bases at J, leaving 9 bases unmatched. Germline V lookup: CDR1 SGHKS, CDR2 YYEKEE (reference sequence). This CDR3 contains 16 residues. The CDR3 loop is CASSLDLAGVYGEQFF. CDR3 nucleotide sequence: TGTGCCAGCAGCTTGGATCTAGCGGGGGTCTACGGTGAGCAGTTCTTC.

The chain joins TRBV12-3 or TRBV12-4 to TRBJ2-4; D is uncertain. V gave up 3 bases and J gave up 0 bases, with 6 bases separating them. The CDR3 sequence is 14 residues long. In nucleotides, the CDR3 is TGTGCCAGCAGTTTTTCGCTAGCCAAAAACATTCAGTACTTC. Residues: CASSFSLAKNIQYF.

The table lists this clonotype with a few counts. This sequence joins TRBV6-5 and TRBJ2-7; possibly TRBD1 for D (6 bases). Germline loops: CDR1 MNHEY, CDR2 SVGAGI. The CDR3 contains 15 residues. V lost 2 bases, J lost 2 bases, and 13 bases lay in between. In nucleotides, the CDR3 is TGTGCCAGCAGTTACGCCGGACAGACTGCCTACGAGCAGTACTTC. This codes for CASSYAGQTAYEQYF.

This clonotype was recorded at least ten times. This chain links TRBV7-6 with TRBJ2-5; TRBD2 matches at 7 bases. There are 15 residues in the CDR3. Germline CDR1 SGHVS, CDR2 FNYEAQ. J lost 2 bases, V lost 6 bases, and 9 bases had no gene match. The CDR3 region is CASSPIGGLQETQYF. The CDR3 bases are TGTGCCAGCAGTCCTATCGGGGGGTTGCAAGAGACCCAGTACTTC.

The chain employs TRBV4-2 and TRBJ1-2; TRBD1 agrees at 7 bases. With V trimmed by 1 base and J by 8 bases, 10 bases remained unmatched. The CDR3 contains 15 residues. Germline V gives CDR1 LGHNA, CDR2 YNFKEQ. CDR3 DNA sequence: TGTGCCAGCAGCCAAGCCCCAGGGGGGATGTGGGGCTACACCTTC. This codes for CASSQAPGGMWGYTF.

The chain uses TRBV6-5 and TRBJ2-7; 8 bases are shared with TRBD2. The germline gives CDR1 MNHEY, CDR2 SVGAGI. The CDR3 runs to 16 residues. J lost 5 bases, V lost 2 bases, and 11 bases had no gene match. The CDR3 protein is CASSYGWAGGKNEQYF. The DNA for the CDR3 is TGTGCCAGCAGTTACGGATGGGCGGGGGGTAAGAACGAGCAGTACTTC.

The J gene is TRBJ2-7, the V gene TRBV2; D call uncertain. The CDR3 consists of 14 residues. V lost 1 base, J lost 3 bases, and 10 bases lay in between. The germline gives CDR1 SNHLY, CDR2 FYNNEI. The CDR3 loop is CASSEDPFGYEQYF. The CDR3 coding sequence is TGTGCCAGCAGTGAAGACCCTTTTGGCTACGAGCAGTACTTC. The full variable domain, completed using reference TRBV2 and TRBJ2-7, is EPEVTQTPSHQVTQMGQEVILRCVPISNHLYFYWYRQILGQKVEFLVSFYNNEISEKSEIFDDQFSVERPDGSNFTLKIRSTKLEDSAMYFCASSEDPFGYEQYFGPGTRLTVT.

The CDR3 here is CASSQDPARDSGNTIYF. The CDR3 bases are TGCGCCAGCAGCCAAGATCCAGCTCGGGACTCTGGAAACACCATATATTTT. The gene calls are TRBV4-1 and TRBJ1-3; D ambiguous. Germline V gene data show CDR1 as MGHRA and CDR2 as YSYEKL. The CDR3 has 17 residues. V was shortened by 0 bases and J by 0 bases, with 12 bases between the two germline ends.

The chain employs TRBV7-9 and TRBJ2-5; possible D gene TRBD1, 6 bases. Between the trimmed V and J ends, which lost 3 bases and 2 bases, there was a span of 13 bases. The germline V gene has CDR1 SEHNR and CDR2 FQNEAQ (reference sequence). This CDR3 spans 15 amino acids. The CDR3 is CASSFSRGNQETQYF. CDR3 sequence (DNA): TGTGCCAGCAGCTTTTCAAGGGGGAATCAAGAGACCCAGTACTTC.

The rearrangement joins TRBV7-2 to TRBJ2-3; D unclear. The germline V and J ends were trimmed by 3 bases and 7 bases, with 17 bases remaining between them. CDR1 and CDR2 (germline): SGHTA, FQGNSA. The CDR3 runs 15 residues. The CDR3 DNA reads TGTGCCAGCAGCTTTTCCCGACTGGTCCTAAATACGCAGTATTTT. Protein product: CASSFSRLVLNTQYF.

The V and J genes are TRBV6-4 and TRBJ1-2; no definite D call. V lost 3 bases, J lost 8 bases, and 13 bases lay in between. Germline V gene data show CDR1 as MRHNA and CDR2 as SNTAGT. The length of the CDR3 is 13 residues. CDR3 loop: CASSEGLYTGYTF. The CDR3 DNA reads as TGTGCCAGCAGTGAGGGCCTCTACACGGGCTACACCTTC.

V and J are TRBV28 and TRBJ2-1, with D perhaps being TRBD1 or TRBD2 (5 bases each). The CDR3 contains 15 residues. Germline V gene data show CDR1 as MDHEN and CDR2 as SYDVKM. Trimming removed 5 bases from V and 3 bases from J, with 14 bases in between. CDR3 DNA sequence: TGTGCCAGCAGTCCCTCCGGGACCCACTACAATGAGCAGTTCTTC. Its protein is CASSPSGTHYNEQFF.